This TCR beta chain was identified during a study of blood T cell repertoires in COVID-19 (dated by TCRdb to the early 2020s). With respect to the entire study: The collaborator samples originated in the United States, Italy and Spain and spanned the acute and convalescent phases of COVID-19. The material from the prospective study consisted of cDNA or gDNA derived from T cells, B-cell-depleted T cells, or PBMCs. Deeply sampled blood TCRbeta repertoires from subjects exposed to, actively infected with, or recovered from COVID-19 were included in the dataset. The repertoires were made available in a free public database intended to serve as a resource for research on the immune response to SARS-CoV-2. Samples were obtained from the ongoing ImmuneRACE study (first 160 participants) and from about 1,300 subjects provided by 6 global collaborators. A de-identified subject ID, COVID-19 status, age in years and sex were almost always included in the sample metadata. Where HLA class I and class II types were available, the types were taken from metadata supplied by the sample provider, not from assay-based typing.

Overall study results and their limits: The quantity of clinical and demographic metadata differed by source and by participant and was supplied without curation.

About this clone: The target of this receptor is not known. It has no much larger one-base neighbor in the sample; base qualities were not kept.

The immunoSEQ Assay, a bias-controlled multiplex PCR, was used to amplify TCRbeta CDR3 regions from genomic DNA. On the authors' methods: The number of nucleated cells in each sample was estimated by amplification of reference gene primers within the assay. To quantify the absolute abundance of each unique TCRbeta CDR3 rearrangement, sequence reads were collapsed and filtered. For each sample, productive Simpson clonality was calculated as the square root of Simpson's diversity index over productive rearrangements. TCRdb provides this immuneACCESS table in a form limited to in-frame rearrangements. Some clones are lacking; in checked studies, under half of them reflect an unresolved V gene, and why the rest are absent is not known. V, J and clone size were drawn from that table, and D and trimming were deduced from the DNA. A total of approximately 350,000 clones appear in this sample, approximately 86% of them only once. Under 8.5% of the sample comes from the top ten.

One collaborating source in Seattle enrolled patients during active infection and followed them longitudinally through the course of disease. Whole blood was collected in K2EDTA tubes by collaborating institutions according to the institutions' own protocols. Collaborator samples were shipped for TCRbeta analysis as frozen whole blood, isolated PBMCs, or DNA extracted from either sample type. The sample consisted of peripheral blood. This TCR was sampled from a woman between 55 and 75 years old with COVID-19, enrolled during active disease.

In nucleotides, the sequence is TGTGCCAGCAGCCCATGGACAGATGGCTACACCTTC. The translation is CASSPWTDGYTF. The rearranged segments are TRBV9 and TRBJ1-2; the D segment could be TRBD1, given 6 matching bases. CDR1 and CDR2 were assigned from the germline V gene as SGDLS and YYNGEE. Taken from cysteine to phenylalanine, the CDR3 has 12 residues. Only the CDR3 region is kept as DNA, spanning 36 bases read in frame from base 1. V and J are truncated by 4 bases and 6 bases respectively, leaving an intervening sequence of 10 bases.